The clone carrying this T cell receptor beta chain occurred many times. As yet, its antigen is unknown. Trimming cost V 5 bases and J 3 bases, with 14 bases left between them. The CDR3 has 14 residues. Germline lookup yields CDR1 SGHTA and CDR2 FQGNSA. The data were taken from a study of OX40 agonist ivuxolimab in advanced cancers. Study as a whole: Allowance was made for prior anti-PD-1, anti-PD-L1 or anti-CTLA-4 therapy, and around 44% had some. Study-level results: In the 0.1 to 3.0 mg/kg range, CD4+ and CD8+ blood T cells had expanded clonally by week 6. Low levels of normalized T-cell clonal expansion also appeared in some nonresponders. Specificity for antigen went undetermined in the expanded peripheral T cells.

TCRdb keeps only in-frame clones here, not all; method: immunoSEQ multiplex PCR. The sample yields tens of thousands of clones, around 73% seen once. The sequences come from CD4+ or CD8+ T cells sorted from blood, collected in a trial of the OX40 agonist ivuxolimab. The chain recombines TRBV7-2 with TRBJ2-7, with D possibly being TRBD1 (6 bases). The origin of this receptor is an adult with an advanced solid tumor such as melanoma, head and neck, liver or kidney cancer. In nucleotides, the CDR3 is TGTGCCAGCAGCCCGCCCGGACAGTTCTACGAGCAGTACTTC. Translation gives CASSPPGQFYEQYF. The variable domain in full, with the rest retrieved from reference TRBV7-2 and TRBJ2-7, is GAGVSQSPSNKVTEKGKDVELRCDPISGHTALYWYRQSLGQGLEFLIYFQGNSAPDKSGLPSDRFSAERTGGSVSTLTIQRTQQEDSAVYLCASSPPGQFYEQYFGPGTRLTVT.